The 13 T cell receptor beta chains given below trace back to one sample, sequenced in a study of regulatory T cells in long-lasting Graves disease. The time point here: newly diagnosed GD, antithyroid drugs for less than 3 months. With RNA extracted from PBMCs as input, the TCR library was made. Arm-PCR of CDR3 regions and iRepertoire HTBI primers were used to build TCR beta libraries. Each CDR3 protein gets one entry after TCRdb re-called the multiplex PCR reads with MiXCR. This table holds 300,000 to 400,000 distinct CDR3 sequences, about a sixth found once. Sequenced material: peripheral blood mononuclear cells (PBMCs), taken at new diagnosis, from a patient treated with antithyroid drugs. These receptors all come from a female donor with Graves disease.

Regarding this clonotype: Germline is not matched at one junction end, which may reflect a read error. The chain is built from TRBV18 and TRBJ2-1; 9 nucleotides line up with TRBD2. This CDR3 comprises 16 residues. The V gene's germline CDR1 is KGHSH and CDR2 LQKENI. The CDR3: CASSQLAGVSYNEQLF. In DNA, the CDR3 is TGTGCCAGCTCACAGTTAGCGGGAGTATCCTACAATGAGCAGCTCTTC.

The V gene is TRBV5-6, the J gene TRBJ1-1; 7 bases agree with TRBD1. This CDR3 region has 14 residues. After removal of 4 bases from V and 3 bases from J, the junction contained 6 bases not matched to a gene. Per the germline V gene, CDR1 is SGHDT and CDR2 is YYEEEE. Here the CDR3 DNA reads TGTGCCAGCAGCGTGGGACAGCGATACACTGAAGCTTTCTTT. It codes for CASSVGQRYTEAFF. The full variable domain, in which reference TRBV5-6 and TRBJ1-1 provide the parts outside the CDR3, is DAGVTQSPTHLIKTRGQQVTLRCSPKSGHDTVSWYQQALGQGPQFIFQYYEEEERQRGNFPDRFSGHQFPNYSSELNVNALLLGDSALYLCASSVGQRYTEAFFGQGTRLTVV.

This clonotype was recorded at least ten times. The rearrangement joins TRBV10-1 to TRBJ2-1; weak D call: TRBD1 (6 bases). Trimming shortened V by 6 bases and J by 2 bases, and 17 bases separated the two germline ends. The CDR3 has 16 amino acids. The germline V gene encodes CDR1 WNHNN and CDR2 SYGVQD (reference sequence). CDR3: CASSGTTFNTYNEQFF. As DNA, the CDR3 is TGCGCCAGCAGCGGGACAACTTTTAATACCTACAATGAGCAGTTCTTC.

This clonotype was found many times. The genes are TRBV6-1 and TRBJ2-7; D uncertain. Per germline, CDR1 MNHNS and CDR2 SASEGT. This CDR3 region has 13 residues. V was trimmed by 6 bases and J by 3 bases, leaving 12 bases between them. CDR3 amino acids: CASRNVRYYEQYF. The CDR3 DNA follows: TGTGCCAGCAGGAACGTACGGTACTACGAGCAGTACTTC.

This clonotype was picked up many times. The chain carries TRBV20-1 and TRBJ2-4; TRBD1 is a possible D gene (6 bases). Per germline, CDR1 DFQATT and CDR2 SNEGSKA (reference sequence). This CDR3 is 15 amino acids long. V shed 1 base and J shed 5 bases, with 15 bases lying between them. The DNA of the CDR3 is TGCAGTGCTAGAGGGTTTCCAGGGGCGGAAAACATTCAGTACTTC. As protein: CSARGFPGAENIQYF.

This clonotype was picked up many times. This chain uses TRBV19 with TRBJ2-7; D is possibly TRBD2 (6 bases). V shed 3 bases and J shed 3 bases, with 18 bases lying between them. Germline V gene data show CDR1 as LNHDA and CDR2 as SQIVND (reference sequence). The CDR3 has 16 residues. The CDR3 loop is CASSMFASAYVYEQYF. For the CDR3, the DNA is TGTGCCAGTAGTATGTTTGCTAGCGCCTACGTCTACGAGCAGTACTTC.

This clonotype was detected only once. The DNA of the CDR3 is TGTGCCAGCGGGGACAACTCCGGGACTCTCACCTACGAGCAGTACTTC. It is translated as CASGDNSGTLTYEQYF. The V gene is TRBV6-2 or TRBV6-3, the J gene TRBJ2-7; D may correspond to TRBD1 or TRBD2 (6 bases each). This CDR3 is 16 amino acids long. V was pared by 8 bases and J by 2 bases, with 22 bases between. Germline CDR1 reads MNHEY; CDR2 reads SVGEGT.

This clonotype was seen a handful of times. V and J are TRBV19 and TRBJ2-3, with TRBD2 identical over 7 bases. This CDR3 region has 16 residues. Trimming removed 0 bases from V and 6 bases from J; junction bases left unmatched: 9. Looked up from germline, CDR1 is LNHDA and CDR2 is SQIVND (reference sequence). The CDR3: CASSIDFGGSEDTQYF. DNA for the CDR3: TGTGCCAGTAGTATAGATTTCGGCGGGAGTGAGGATACGCAGTATTTT.

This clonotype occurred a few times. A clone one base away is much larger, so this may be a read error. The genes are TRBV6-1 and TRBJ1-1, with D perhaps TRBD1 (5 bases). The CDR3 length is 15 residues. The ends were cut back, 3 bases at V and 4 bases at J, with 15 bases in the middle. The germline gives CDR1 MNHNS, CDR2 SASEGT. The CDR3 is CASSDGGRMSTEAFF. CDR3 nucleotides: TGTGCCAGCAGTGACGGGGGTCGGATGAGCACTGAAGCTTTCTTT.

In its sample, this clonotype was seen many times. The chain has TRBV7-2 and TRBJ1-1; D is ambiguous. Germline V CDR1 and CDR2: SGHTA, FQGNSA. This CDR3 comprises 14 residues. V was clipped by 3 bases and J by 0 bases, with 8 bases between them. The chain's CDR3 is CASSFGQMNTEAFF. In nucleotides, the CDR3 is TGTGCCAGCAGCTTTGGGCAAATGAACACTGAAGCTTTCTTT.

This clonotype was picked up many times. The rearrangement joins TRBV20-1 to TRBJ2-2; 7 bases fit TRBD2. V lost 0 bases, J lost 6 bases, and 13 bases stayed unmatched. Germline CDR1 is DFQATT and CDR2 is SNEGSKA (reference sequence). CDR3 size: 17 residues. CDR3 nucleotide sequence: TGCAGTGCTAGAGAGGAGAGGGCGGGAGTTCTCTCCGGGGAGCTGTTTTTT. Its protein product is CSAREERAGVLSGELFF.

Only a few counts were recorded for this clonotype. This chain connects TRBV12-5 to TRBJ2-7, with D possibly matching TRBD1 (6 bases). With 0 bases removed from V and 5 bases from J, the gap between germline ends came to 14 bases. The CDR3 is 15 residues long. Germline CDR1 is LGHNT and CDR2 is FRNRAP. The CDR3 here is CASGLVPSGGDEQYF. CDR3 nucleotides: TGTGCTAGTGGTTTGGTACCGTCTGGGGGCGACGAGCAGTACTTC.

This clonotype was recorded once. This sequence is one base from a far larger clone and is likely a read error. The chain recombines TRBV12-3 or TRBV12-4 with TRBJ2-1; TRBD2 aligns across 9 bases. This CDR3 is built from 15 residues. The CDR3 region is CASSPASGTYNGQFF. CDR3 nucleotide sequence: TGTGCCAGCAGCCCTGCTAGCGGGACCTACAATGGGCAGTTCTTC.